The 16 T cell receptor beta chains in this list originate from one sample, sequenced in a study of T-cell memory formation after mild COVID-19. TCRdb called the 5' RACE reads again in MiXCR, with one record for every CDR3 protein. The sample consists of just under 150,000 distinct CDR3 sequences, 6% to 6.5% of them appearing once. The sequenced material came from PBMCs or a T cell subset sorted from them (not recorded which). The source of these receptors is an adult woman who had mild COVID-19 (a few samples of this study predate the infection). Cell type and time point are not known.

This clonotype was seen repeatedly, ten times or more. This sequence joins TRBV15 and TRBJ2-1, with D possibly being TRBD1 (6 bases). This CDR3 region has 16 residues. Germline assignment: CDR1 LNHNV and CDR2 YYDKDF (reference sequence). V lost 5 bases to trimming and J lost 6 bases, with 20 bases between them. The CDR3 region is CATSLGVGQGGNEQFF. Written as DNA, the CDR3 is TGTGCCACCAGCCTAGGGGTGGGCCAAGGGGGCAATGAGCAGTTCTTC.

This clonotype was recorded at least ten times. The CDR3 protein is CASSLRTGALSGANVLTF. For the CDR3, the DNA is TGTGCCAGCTCACTTCGGACAGGAGCTCTCTCTGGGGCCAACGTCCTGACTTTC. The V and J genes are TRBV18 and TRBJ2-6; TRBD1 agrees at 7 bases. Trimming took 4 bases from V and 0 from J; bases not matched to a gene: 9. Germline V gene data show CDR1 as KGHSH and CDR2 as LQKENI. This CDR3 is 18 amino acids long.

The chain combines TRBV10-3 with TRBJ1-5; tentative D call: TRBD1 (5 bases). CDR1 and CDR2 from the germline V gene are ENHRY and SYGVKD. Trimming cost V 11 bases and J 2 bases, with 16 bases left between them. The CDR3 covers 14 residues. In nucleotides, the CDR3 is TGTGCCGCCTCAGGGATGGGAGGCAATCAGCCCCAGCATTTT. Its protein product is CAASGMGGNQPQHF.

There are a few counts of this clonotype. The rearrangement uses TRBV5-1 and TRBJ1-1, with 7 bases identical to TRBD1. Germline V gene lookup returns CDR1 SGHRS and CDR2 YFSETQ. CDR3 length equals 14 residues. V lost 4 bases and J lost 2; bases outside the gene matches: 5. The chain's CDR3 is CASSIQGSNTEAFF. The CDR3 DNA is TGCGCCAGCAGCATACAGGGGTCCAACACTGAAGCTTTCTTT.

This clonotype was counted many times. The chain uses TRBV20-1 and TRBJ2-7, with D possibly TRBD1 on 6 matching bases. V lost 6 bases and J 4 bases, leaving 10 bases between the germline ends. There are 11 residues in the CDR3. CDR1 is DFQATT and CDR2 is SNEGSKA in the germline V gene (reference sequence). The CDR3 sequence: CSATGQYEQYF. In DNA form, the CDR3 reads TGCAGTGCCACTGGACAGTACGAGCAGTACTTC.

This clonotype has at least ten counts. V gene TRBV29-1 combines with J gene TRBJ2-3; D remains unclear. The germline V and J ends were trimmed by 3 bases and 2 bases, with 9 bases remaining between them. Germline values: CDR1 SQVTM, CDR2 ANQGSEA. This CDR3 contains 13 residues. CDR3 residues: CSVEAGSTDTQYF. In nucleotides, the CDR3 is TGCAGCGTTGAGGCTGGGTCCACAGATACGCAGTATTTT.

This clonotype occurred many times. V and J are TRBV20-1 and TRBJ1-3; 7 bases line up with TRBD1. The CDR3 totals 16 residues. V lost 2 bases, J lost 3 bases, and 10 bases stayed unmatched. Germline-derived CDR1 and CDR2 are DFQATT and SNEGSKA (reference sequence). CDR3: CSARHTTGTVGNTIYF. In DNA form, the CDR3 reads TGCAGTGCTAGACACACTACCGGGACAGTTGGAAACACCATATATTTT.

This clonotype has a handful of counts. CDR3: CASSWARGFTGNTIYF. The CDR3 nucleotides are TGTGCCAGCAGCTGGGCTCGGGGATTTACTGGAAACACCATATATTTT. V and J are TRBV7-9 and TRBJ1-3; D gene unclear. Trimming shortened V by 4 bases and J by 2 bases, and 15 bases separated the two germline ends. The germline CDR1 and CDR2 sequences are SEHNR and FQNEAQ (reference sequence). This CDR3 is 16 amino acids long.

This clonotype was found many times. This chain links TRBV7-2 with TRBJ2-1; 8 nucleotides agree with TRBD2. J gave up 0 bases and V 0 bases, and 4 bases lay outside the gene matches. The CDR3 is 17 residues long. Germline-derived CDR1 and CDR2 are SGHTA and FQGNSA. The CDR3 spells CASSLAPGLGSYNEQFF. The CDR3 coding sequence is TGTGCCAGCAGCTTAGCGCCGGGACTAGGCTCCTACAATGAGCAGTTCTTC. Drawing the rest from reference TRBV7-2 and TRBJ2-1, the complete variable domain is GAGVSQSPSNKVTEKGKDVELRCDPISGHTALYWYRQSLGQGLEFLIYFQGNSAPDKSGLPSDRFSAERTGGSVSTLTIQRTQQEDSAVYLCASSLAPGLGSYNEQFFGPGTRLTVL.

This clonotype was counted at least ten times. This chain connects TRBV4-2 to TRBJ1-1; maybe TRBD1 (6 bases). With 0 bases removed from V and 1 base from J, the gap between germline ends came to 12 bases. Germline-derived CDR1 and CDR2 are LGHNA and YNFKEQ. The CDR3 length is 16 residues. The CDR3 reads CASSQDAGTKNTEAFF. The CDR3 nucleotides read TGTGCCAGCAGCCAAGATGCCGGGACAAAGAACACTGAAGCTTTCTTT.

This clonotype was counted between two and nine times. The chain employs TRBV6-5 and TRBJ1-2; no definite D call. The V end was cut by 6 bases, the J end by 8 bases, with 19 bases between. The CDR3 is 14 amino acids. From germline, CDR1 is MNHEY and CDR2 SVGAGI. The CDR3, as DNA: TGTGCCAGCAGCAAAGTGGGATTGATTCGGGGCTACACCTTC. As protein: CASSKVGLIRGYTF.

In its sample, this clonotype was seen a few times. This sequence joins TRBV12-3 or TRBV12-4 and TRBJ2-3, with 14 bases fitting TRBD2. The junction had 5 bases not matched to a gene; V was cut back by 2 bases and J by 4 bases. This CDR3 has 17 residues. The CDR3 DNA reads TGTGCCAGCAGTTTAAGAGCGACTAGCGGGGGGGCAGATACGCAGTATTTT. Protein sequence: CASSLRATSGGADTQYF.

This clonotype was detected many times. The chain uses TRBV12-3 or TRBV12-4 and TRBJ2-1; 13 nucleotides agree with TRBD2. Trimming removed 5 bases from V and 8 bases from J; junction bases left unmatched: 9. The CDR3 has 16 residues. The CDR3 is CASSPGTSGNVYEQFF. The CDR3 coding sequence is TGTGCCAGCAGTCCTGGGACTAGCGGGAATGTTTATGAGCAGTTCTTC.

V is TRBV10-3 and J is TRBJ2-7; perhaps TRBD2 as D (5 bases). CDR1 and CDR2 (germline): ENHRY, SYGVKD. This CDR3 region has 15 residues. V was pared by 6 bases and J by 0 bases, with 15 bases between. The CDR3 DNA sequence: TGTGCCATCAGGGACTCAGCGAGGAGCTCCTACGAGCAGTACTTC. Protein product: CAIRDSARSSYEQYF.

This sequence joins TRBV18 and TRBJ2-1; TRBD2 aligns across 7 bases. Trimming took 3 bases from V and 5 from J; bases not matched to a gene: 4. Germline V gene data show CDR1 as KGHSH and CDR2 as LQKENI. This CDR3 region has 14 residues. CDR3 loop: CASSPPAGDNEQFF. The CDR3 nucleotides are TGTGCCAGCTCACCCCCGGCGGGGGACAATGAGCAGTTCTTC.

In this sample, this clonotype turned up many times. The V call is TRBV12-3 or TRBV12-4, the J call TRBJ1-1; D unclear. V lost 6 bases, J lost 3 bases, and 11 bases lay in between. This CDR3 contains 13 residues. The CDR3 nucleotides are TGTGCCAGCAGCGTCCGGCGGTACACTGAAGCTTTCTTT. Translation: CASSVRRYTEAFF.